This passage covers 28 T cell receptor beta chains from one sample sequenced in a study of shared clonotypes between healthy human individuals. Produced via immunoSEQ multiplex PCR; TCRdb's table is partial and in-frame only. Found here are just over 2,000,000 clones, roughly 94% of them singletons; the top ten hold roughly 0.13%. Input material: naive CD4+ T cells sorted from blood. Subset in this sample: CD45RA+ positively selected. These receptors originate from a young man in good health.

The rearrangement joins TRBV7-3 to TRBJ2-2, with TRBD1 identical over 10 bases. The CDR3 totals 16 residues. Trimming cost V 5 bases and J 3 bases; bases outside gene matches: 6. CDR1 SGHTA and CDR2 FQGTGA come from the germline V gene. The CDR3 DNA reads TGTGCCAGCAGCCTCCGACAGGGGGCGGACACCGGGGAGCTGTTTTTT. Protein sequence: CASSLRQGADTGELFF.

The chain combines TRBV2 with TRBJ1-3, with 7 bases that match TRBD1. The CDR3 has 14 residues. The junction had 0 bases not matched to a gene; V was cut back by 4 bases and J by 0 bases. Germline V CDR1 and CDR2: SNHLY, FYNNEI. DNA for the CDR3: TGTGCCAGCAGTGGACAGGGCTCTGGAAACACCATATATTTT. This encodes CASSGQGSGNTIYF.

This chain connects TRBV5-1 to TRBJ2-1, with 8 bases lining up with TRBD2. Losses at the gene ends were 3 bases for V and 2 bases for J; bases not matched to a gene: 10. Per germline, CDR1 SGHRS and CDR2 YFSETQ. This CDR3 comprises 17 residues. The CDR3 sequence is CASSSDPSGRAYNEQFF. The CDR3 region has the DNA TGCGCCAGCAGCTCAGACCCCAGCGGGAGAGCCTACAATGAGCAGTTCTTC.

This clone showed up just a few times. The V call is TRBV4-1, the J call TRBJ1-1; the D gene is possibly TRBD1 (5 bases). This CDR3 comprises 11 residues. With 1 base removed from V and 10 bases from J, the gap between germline ends came to 7 bases. Germline V gene lookup returns CDR1 MGHRA and CDR2 YSYEKL. CDR3 loop: CASSQGGGAFF. In DNA, the CDR3 is TGCGCCAGCAGCCAAGGCGGGGGAGCTTTCTTT.

V usage is TRBV7-8 and J usage is TRBJ1-1, with unresolved D. The CDR3 loop spans 14 amino acids. From germline, CDR1 is SGHVS and CDR2 FQNEAQ. V was trimmed by 4 bases and J by 5 bases, leaving 14 bases between them. In DNA form, the CDR3 reads TGTGCCAGCAGCTCGCACGTCGGCGGAACTGAAGCTTTCTTT. It is translated as CASSSHVGGTEAFF.

The chain recombines TRBV7-2 with TRBJ2-3; possible D gene TRBD2, 6 bases. V lost 5 bases and J lost 6, with 12 bases in between. In germline, CDR1 is SGHTA, CDR2 FQGNSA. This CDR3 is 13 amino acids long. The CDR3 DNA sequence: TGTGCCAGCAGCCTTTGGGGGGAGGATACGCAGTATTTT. It codes for CASSLWGEDTQYF. Together with reference TRBV7-2 and TRBJ2-3, the CDR3 gives the full variable domain: GAGVSQSPSNKVTEKGKDVELRCDPISGHTALYWYRQSLGQGLEFLIYFQGNSAPDKSGLPSDRFSAERTGGSVSTLTIQRTQQEDSAVYLCASSLWGEDTQYFGPGTRLTVL.

This chain joins TRBV9 and TRBJ1-6; D remains unclear. V lost 7 bases and J 7 bases, leaving 12 bases between the germline ends. The CDR3 runs to 13 residues. Germline CDR1 is SGDLS and CDR2 is YYNGEE. This CDR3 is CASGRNGNSPLHF. Written as DNA, the CDR3 is TGTGCCAGCGGGAGGAATGGGAATTCACCCCTCCACTTT.

CDR3 loop: CASSSRTGPGANVLTF. The CDR3 DNA follows: TGTGCCAGCAGCTCACGGACAGGGCCTGGGGCCAACGTCCTGACTTTC. This chain uses TRBV7-9 with TRBJ2-6; TRBD1 agrees at 8 bases. With V trimmed by 4 bases and J by 2 bases, 4 bases remained unmatched. Germline V gene lookup returns CDR1 SEHNR and CDR2 FQNEAQ (reference sequence). The CDR3 consists of 16 residues.

This clone was counted a single time. This chain uses TRBV5-6 with TRBJ1-1, with TRBD1 matching 7 bases. V shed 0 bases and J 4 bases; nucleotides not matched to a gene: 3. The CDR3 is 14 amino acids. The germline V gene encodes CDR1 SGHDT and CDR2 YYEEEE. CDR3 residues: CASSLDPGGTEAFF. CDR3 DNA sequence: TGTGCCAGCAGCTTGGATCCAGGGGGCACTGAAGCTTTCTTT. Together with reference TRBV5-6 and TRBJ1-1, the CDR3 gives the full variable domain: DAGVTQSPTHLIKTRGQQVTLRCSPKSGHDTVSWYQQALGQGPQFIFQYYEEEERQRGNFPDRFSGHQFPNYSSELNVNALLLGDSALYLCASSLDPGGTEAFFGQGTRLTVV.

This chain uses TRBV7-2 with TRBJ2-7, with D tentatively TRBD1 or TRBD2 (5 bases each). The V gene's germline CDR1 is SGHTA and CDR2 FQGNSA. The CDR3 totals 16 residues. V was cut by 1 base and J by 2 bases, with 15 bases left in between. CDR3 protein: CASSLGGNRLPYEQYF. The CDR3 bases are TGTGCCAGCAGCTTAGGGGGGAACAGACTTCCCTACGAGCAGTACTTC.

V gene TRBV10-3 combines with J gene TRBJ2-2; TRBD1 might be the D (5 bases). V dropped 0 bases and J dropped 6 bases, with 14 bases sitting between them. The CDR3 length is 16 residues. The germline V gene encodes CDR1 ENHRY and CDR2 SYGVKD. The CDR3: CAISESTPREAGELFF. In DNA, the CDR3 is TGTGCCATCAGTGAGTCGACTCCCAGGGAAGCCGGGGAGCTGTTTTTT.

CDR3 DNA sequence: TGCGCCAGCAGCCAAGCGCAATCACCCCTCCACTTT. Encoded protein: CASSQAQSPLHF. The chain employs TRBV4-1 and TRBJ1-6, with D uncertain. Per the germline V gene, CDR1 is MGHRA and CDR2 is YSYEKL. The CDR3 loop spans 12 amino acids. Trimming took off 1 base at V and 10 bases at J, with 5 bases between the two ends.

The chain joins TRBV9 to TRBJ2-5; D is unclear. V gave up 4 bases and J gave up 4 bases, with 11 bases separating them. Germline V gene data show CDR1 as SGDLS and CDR2 as YYNGEE. The CDR3 has 13 amino acids. The CDR3 nucleotides read TGTGCCAGCAGCCCCTCCTGGGGAGAGACCCAGTACTTC. Amino acids: CASSPSWGETQYF.

The rearrangement uses TRBV30 and TRBJ1-5; D might be TRBD1 (5 bases). This CDR3 spans 14 amino acids. V lost 4 bases and J lost 4, with 14 bases in between. Per germline, CDR1 GTSNPN and CDR2 SVGIG (reference sequence). The DNA of the CDR3 is TGTGCCTGGACGGCAGGGTCTGGAAATCAGCCCCAGCATTTT. Amino acid sequence: CAWTAGSGNQPQHF. The full variable domain, with the rest looked up from reference TRBV30 and TRBJ1-5, is SQTIHQWPATLVQPVGSPLSLECTVEGTSNPNLYWYRQAAGRGLQLLFYSVGIGQISSEVPQNLSASRPQDRQFILSSKKLLLSDSGFYLCAWTAGSGNQPQHFGDGTRLSIL.

With respect to this clone: Other nucleotide sequences from this sample produce the same CDR3. In nucleotides, the CDR3 is TGTGCCAGCAGCTTACCGGGACAGGGGAACACCGGGGAGCTGTTTTTT. The encoded protein is CASSLPGQGNTGELFF. The chain links TRBV5-4 to TRBJ2-2; 9 nucleotides match TRBD1. Per the germline V gene, CDR1 is SGHNT and CDR2 is YYREEE (reference sequence). V lost 2 bases, J lost 1 base, and 3 bases stayed unmatched. This CDR3 comprises 16 residues.

As regards this clone: Other DNA sequences from this sample encode an identical CDR3 as well. This chain links TRBV5-6 with TRBJ1-4; D may be TRBD1 (6 bases). Between the trimmed V and J ends, which lost 2 bases and 6 bases, there was a span of 14 bases. The germline gives CDR1 SGHDT, CDR2 YYEEEE. The CDR3 has 15 residues. CDR3 loop: CASSLAGQGDEKLFF. DNA of the CDR3: TGTGCCAGCAGCTTAGCGGGACAAGGGGATGAAAAACTGTTTTTT. The entire variable domain, with the rest obtained from reference TRBV5-6 and TRBJ1-4, is as follows: DAGVTQSPTHLIKTRGQQVTLRCSPKSGHDTVSWYQQALGQGPQFIFQYYEEEERQRGNFPDRFSGHQFPNYSSELNVNALLLGDSALYLCASSLAGQGDEKLFFGSGTQLSVL.

This clone was counted a single time. The chain combines TRBV2 with TRBJ2-2; TRBD1 is a possible D gene (6 bases). Trimming removed 6 bases at V and 0 bases at J, with 8 bases between. Germline CDR1 SNHLY, CDR2 FYNNEI. This CDR3 comprises 14 residues. The CDR3 here is CASRRDTNTGELFF. The DNA of the CDR3 is TGTGCCAGCAGACGGGACACGAACACCGGGGAGCTGTTTTTT.

V usage is TRBV5-4 and J usage is TRBJ1-6, with 8 bases matching TRBD1. The CDR3 is made up of 15 amino acids. The ends lost 0 bases at V and 6 bases at J; junction bases unmatched: 2. Germline V lookup: CDR1 SGHNT, CDR2 YYREEE (reference sequence). The CDR3 is CASSLGQGINSPLHF. The DNA of the CDR3 is TGTGCCAGCAGCTTGGGACAGGGGATTAATTCACCCCTCCACTTT.

This clone was recorded only once. The genes are TRBV4-1 and TRBJ1-4; D uncertain. Germline V lookup: CDR1 MGHRA, CDR2 YSYEKL. This CDR3 is 18 amino acids long. V was shortened by 1 base and J by 0 bases, with 15 bases between the two germline ends. The CDR3 DNA follows: TGCGCCAGCAGCCAAGTTGGCAGTTTACTTTCAACTAATGAAAAACTGTTTTTT. Amino acid sequence: CASSQVGSLLSTNEKLFF.

This chain links TRBV11-2 with TRBJ2-7; TRBD1 matches at 9 bases. The CDR3 is 16 amino acids. Losses at the gene ends were 3 bases for V and 6 bases for J; bases not matched to a gene: 12. CDR1 is SGHAT and CDR2 is FQNNGV in the germline V gene. CDR3 DNA: TGTGCCAGCAGCTTCTCACCCGAGGACAGGGGAGGCGAGCAGTACTTC. Its translation: CASSFSPEDRGGEQYF.

Concerning this clone: Other DNA sequences in the same sample also yield this CDR3. V gene TRBV6-5 combines with J gene TRBJ2-2; TRBD2 agrees at 8 bases. Germline CDR1 MNHEY, CDR2 SVGAGI. J lost 4 bases, V lost 2 bases, and 3 bases had no gene match. The CDR3 sequence is 15 residues long. The CDR3 sequence: CASSYRTSSTGELFF. Written as DNA, the CDR3 is TGTGCCAGCAGTTACCGGACTAGCAGCACCGGGGAGCTGTTTTTT.

The chain joins TRBV7-9 to TRBJ1-3, with 7 bases identical to TRBD1. V was clipped by 5 bases and J by 2 bases; unmatched bases: 6. The CDR3 has 15 residues. In germline, CDR1 is SEHNR, CDR2 FQNEAQ (reference sequence). CDR3 amino acids: CASSLGQETGNTIYF. The CDR3 nucleotides read TGTGCCAGCAGCCTTGGACAGGAGACTGGAAACACCATATATTTT. Full variable domain (missing parts from reference TRBV7-9 and TRBJ1-3): DTGVSQNPRHKITKRGQNVTFRCDPISEHNRLYWYRQTLGQGPEFLTYFQNEAQLEKSRLLSDRFSAERPKGSFSTLEIQRTEQGDSAMYLCASSLGQETGNTIYFGEGSWLTVV.

V gene TRBV30 combines with J gene TRBJ1-6; weak D call: TRBD1 (6 bases). The CDR3 sequence is 19 residues long. The germline V gene has CDR1 GTSNPN and CDR2 SVGIG (reference sequence). Trimming pared 1 base from V and 2 bases from J, leaving 21 bases between. The DNA of the CDR3 is TGTGCCTGGAGTGGTTGGACAGCCAAAACCGGCACCTATAATTCACCCCTCCACTTT. It specifies CAWSGWTAKTGTYNSPLHF.

This clone was counted many times. This chain links TRBV19 with TRBJ1-1, with D possibly TRBD1 on 5 matching bases. The CDR3 has 13 residues. Trimming left V 2 bases short and J 11 bases short, with 15 bases between. Germline V gene lookup returns CDR1 LNHDA and CDR2 SQIVND (reference sequence). The CDR3: CASSIPGPREAFF. CDR3 DNA sequence: TGTGCCAGTAGTATACCGGGACCGAGAGAGGCTTTCTTT.

Comment on this clone: The same CDR3 arises from other DNA sequences in this sample as well. This chain joins TRBV6-5 and TRBJ2-7; D ambiguous. CDR1 MNHEY and CDR2 SVGAGI come from the germline V gene. The V and J ends lost 0 bases and 2 bases respectively, with 11 bases between them. The CDR3 length is 15 residues. As DNA, the CDR3 is TGTGCCAGCAGTTACTCGAGTTTAGGGACCTACGAGCAGTACTTC. This gives the protein CASSYSSLGTYEQYF.

The chain joins TRBV6-5 to TRBJ1-2, with unresolved D. CDR1 is MNHEY and CDR2 is SVGAGI in the germline V gene. The CDR3 covers 13 residues. The V end was cut by 2 bases, the J end by 4 bases, with 8 bases between. The CDR3 loop reads CASSYAWAYGYTF. CDR3 DNA: TGTGCCAGCAGTTACGCGTGGGCCTATGGCTACACCTTC.

The chain carries TRBV4-1 and TRBJ1-1; no reliable D call. The CDR3 is made up of 13 amino acids. Germline assignment: CDR1 MGHRA and CDR2 YSYEKL. V shed 5 bases and J shed 5 bases, with 12 bases lying between them. CDR3 sequence (DNA): TGCGCCAGCAGCGACCAACGGGGAACTGAAGCTTTCTTT. This encodes CASSDQRGTEAFF.

The chain employs TRBV7-2 and TRBJ2-1, with 9 nucleotides matching TRBD2. The V gene's germline CDR1 is SGHTA and CDR2 FQGNSA. This CDR3 has 15 residues. With 5 bases clipped from V and 7 bases from J, the junction kept 9 bases outside the gene matches. CDR3 residues: CASSPQLAGRNEQFF. The CDR3 region has the DNA TGTGCCAGCAGCCCACAACTAGCGGGCCGTAATGAGCAGTTCTTC.